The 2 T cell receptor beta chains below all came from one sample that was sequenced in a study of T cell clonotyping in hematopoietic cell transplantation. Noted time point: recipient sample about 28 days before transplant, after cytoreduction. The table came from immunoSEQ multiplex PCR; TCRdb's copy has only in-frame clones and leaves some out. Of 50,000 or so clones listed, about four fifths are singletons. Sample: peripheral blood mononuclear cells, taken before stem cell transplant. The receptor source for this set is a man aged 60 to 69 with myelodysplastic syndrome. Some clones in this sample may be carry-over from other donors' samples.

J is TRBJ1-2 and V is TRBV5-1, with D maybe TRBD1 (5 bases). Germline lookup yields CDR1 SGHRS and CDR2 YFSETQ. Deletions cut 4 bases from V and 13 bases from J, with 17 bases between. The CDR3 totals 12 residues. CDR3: CASSPGEGLSTF. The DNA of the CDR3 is TGCGCCAGCAGCCCGGGAGAGGGGCTATCCACCTTC.

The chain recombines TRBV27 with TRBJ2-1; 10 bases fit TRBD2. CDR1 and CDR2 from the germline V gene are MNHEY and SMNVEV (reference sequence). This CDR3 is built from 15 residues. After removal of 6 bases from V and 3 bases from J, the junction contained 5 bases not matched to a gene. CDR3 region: CASRSGTSVYNEQFF. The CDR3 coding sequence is TGTGCCAGCAGGTCCGGGACTAGCGTCTACAATGAGCAGTTCTTC.